What follows is one TCR beta chain and its context. The table came from immunoSEQ multiplex PCR; TCRdb's copy has only in-frame clones and leaves some out. The sample yields fewer than 200,000 clones, 85% seen once. Germline-derived CDR1 and CDR2 are LNHDA and SQIVND (reference sequence). The CDR3 has 16 amino acids. The junction had 7 bases not matched to a gene; V was cut back by 4 bases and J by 3 bases. The sample belongs to a study of blood T cell repertoires in COVID-19. Study-level information: Samples representing acute and convalescent COVID-19 were sourced from the United States, Italy and Spain. Sample material is recorded as cDNA or gDNA derived from T cells, B-cell-depleted T cells, or PBMCs.

Sequenced material: peripheral blood. V gene TRBV19 combines with J gene TRBJ2-2; TRBD1 matches 8 bases. This TCR came from a man aged 35-49 years with acute or convalescent COVID-19. CDR3 region: CASSTRGLLHTGELFF. The CDR3, as DNA: TGTGCCAGTAGTACCAGGGGGCTTTTACACACCGGGGAGCTGTTTTTT. The whole variable domain, remainder taken from reference TRBV19 and TRBJ2-2, is DGGITQSPKYLFRKEGQNVTLSCEQNLNHDAMYWYRQDPGQGLRLIYYSQIVNDFQKGDIAEGYSVSREKKESFPLTVTSAQKNPTAFYLCASSTRGLLHTGELFFGEGSRLTVL.